The 12 T cell receptor beta chains reported below all come from one sample, sequenced in a study of T cells in Graves' hyperthyroidism and ophthalmopathy. What was amplified from RNA transcripts were TCR beta CDR3 regions. Researchers ran a first-round RT-PCR on the TCR CDR3 using the HTBI primer set. TCRdb ran MiXCR on the multiplex PCR reads and lists one entry per CDR3 protein. The table has 600,000 to 700,000 distinct CDR3 sequences, nearly 45% seen once. Sequenced input: peripheral blood or thyroid tissue (not recorded which). Receptor source: an adult man with Graves' disease, either hyperthyroidism or ophthalmopathy (not recorded which).

The chain combines TRBV7-8 with TRBJ1-1; no reliable D call. Trimming left V 8 bases short and J 2 bases short, with 9 bases between. CDR1 SGHVS and CDR2 FQNEAQ come from the germline V gene. The CDR3 has 12 amino acids. For the CDR3, the DNA is TGTGCCAGCGGCGAGGCAAACACTGAAGCTTTCTTT. Protein sequence: CASGEANTEAFF.

This clonotype was observed at least ten times. J is TRBJ1-4 and V is TRBV7-8, with 9 bases lining up with TRBD1. Germline V CDR1 and CDR2: SGHVS, FQNEAQ. J was trimmed by 8 bases and V by 5 bases; bases with no gene match: 9. The CDR3 loop spans 15 amino acids. The CDR3 loop is CASSTTGTGNEKLFF. The CDR3 nucleotides are TGTGCCAGCAGCACGACCGGGACAGGGAACGAAAAACTGTTTTTT.

The gene calls are TRBV20-1 and TRBJ2-5; TRBD2 matches at 10 bases. The V and J ends lost 2 bases and 2 bases, in that order; junction bases with no gene match: 14. In germline, CDR1 is DFQATT, CDR2 SNEGSKA (reference sequence). The CDR3 has 18 amino acids. CDR3 DNA: TGCAGTGCTAGATCGGCTAGCGGGAGAAAGGGTCCACAAGAGACCCAGTACTTC. Translating gives CSARSASGRKGPQETQYF.

The chain is built from TRBV24-1 and TRBJ1-2; perhaps TRBD1 as D (6 bases). V lost 7 bases and J lost 4, with 24 bases in between. Germline CDR1 reads KGHDR; CDR2 reads SFDVKD. The CDR3 is 17 residues long. The CDR3 DNA reads TGTGCCACCAGCGAGAACAACAGGGAAAAGGATGGCTATGGCTACACCTTC. The encoded protein is CATSENNREKDGYGYTF.

This clonotype was counted only a few times. The chain joins TRBV20-1 to TRBJ2-7; D unclear. Germline V CDR1 and CDR2: DFQATT, SNEGSKA (reference sequence). Trimming shortened V by 0 bases and J by 4 bases, and 13 bases separated the two germline ends. The CDR3 spans 14 residues. CDR3 coding DNA: TGCAGTGCTAGAGATCCCACGGCCTGGTACGAGCAGTACTTC. Translation: CSARDPTAWYEQYF.

This chain joins TRBV19 and TRBJ1-1; weak D call: TRBD1 (6 bases). The CDR3 has 15 amino acids. Germline lookup yields CDR1 LNHDA and CDR2 SQIVND (reference sequence). Trimming removed 6 bases from V and 6 bases from J, with 20 bases in between. In nucleotides, the CDR3 is TGTGCCAGTAGCCCCGGGGCGGGGGCTGGGTCTGAAGCTTTCTTT. It specifies CASSPGAGAGSEAFF.

The CDR3 region has the DNA TGTGCCAGCAGTCCTAGGGCAGCGGGAGTTGGTCCTGGGGCCAACGTCCTGACTTTC. This translates into CASSPRAAGVGPGANVLTF. This rearrangement joins TRBV12-3 or TRBV12-4 to TRBJ2-6; TRBD2 matches 8 bases. The ends lost 5 bases at V and 2 bases at J; junction bases unmatched: 14. The CDR3 length is 19 residues.

The chain carries TRBV7-2 and TRBJ1-2; the D gene is possibly TRBD1 (6 bases). V was clipped by 6 bases and J by 2 bases, with 10 bases between them. The germline V gene encodes CDR1 SGHTA and CDR2 FQGNSA. The CDR3 runs 13 residues. The CDR3 region is CASRGQWNYGYTF. The CDR3 DNA reads as TGTGCCAGCAGAGGACAGTGGAACTATGGCTACACCTTC.

V usage is TRBV5-1 and J usage is TRBJ2-7, with 13 bases identical to TRBD2. Germline loops: CDR1 SGHRS, CDR2 YFSETQ. Unmatched junction bases numbered 8, after V lost 4 bases and J lost 7 bases. The length of the CDR3 is 15 residues. This CDR3 reads CASSSGLAGAQEQYF. The CDR3 bases are TGCGCCAGCAGCAGCGGACTAGCGGGAGCTCAAGAGCAGTACTTC.

This clonotype showed up just a few times. A much larger clonotype is one base distant, so this may be a read error. The V gene is TRBV7-2, the J gene TRBJ1-4; D gene uncertain. CDR1 is SGHTA and CDR2 is FQGNSA in the germline V gene. Trimming left V 6 bases short and J 10 bases short, with 12 bases between. The length of the CDR3 is 12 residues. In DNA form, the CDR3 reads TGTGCCAGCAGTGACACTGGGAGAAAACTGTTTTTT. It encodes CASSDTGRKLFF.

As to this clonotype: A read error may account for a junction end that differs from germline. The J gene is TRBJ1-6, the V gene TRBV6-5, with a possible D match to TRBD1 (6 bases). The germline V gene encodes CDR1 MNHEY and CDR2 SVGAGI. The CDR3 has 14 amino acids. CDR3 amino acids: CASRKGHRGSPLPF. The CDR3 nucleotides read TGTGCCAGCAGAAAGGGACATAGAGGTTCACCCCTCCCCTTT.

This clonotype was observed once. A read error may be the cause here, since a much bigger clone is one base away. This chain links TRBV2 with TRBJ1-1; D remains unclear. V lost 5 bases to trimming and J lost 5 bases, with 12 bases between them. CDR1 SNHLY and CDR2 FYNNEI come from the germline V gene. The CDR3 totals 13 residues. This CDR3 is CASSLREKTEAFF. The DNA for the CDR3 is TGTGCCAGCAGTCTGCGAGAGAAAACTGAAGCTTTCTTT.